The 6 T cell receptor beta chains presented below share a single source sample, sequenced in a study of blood T cell repertoires in COVID-19. Profiled with immunoSEQ multiplex PCR; TCRdb holds only in-frame clones, not every one. Of 200,000 to 250,000 clones in the sample, approximately 90% were seen once. The sequencing sample was made of peripheral blood. The receptors here all came from a man aged 25 to 45 with COVID-19, enrolled during active disease.

The rearrangement joins TRBV11-2 to TRBJ1-1; tentatively, D is TRBD1 (6 bases). This CDR3 is 14 amino acids long. Germline V gene sequence: CDR1 SGHAT, CDR2 FQNNGV. The V and J ends lost 1 base and 1 base respectively, with 7 bases between them. The CDR3 DNA follows: TGTGCCAGCAGCTTAGGGGACACGAACACTGAAGCTTTCTTT. This gives the protein CASSLGDTNTEAFF.

V gene TRBV30 combines with J gene TRBJ2-1; D unresolved. Per germline, CDR1 GTSNPN and CDR2 SVGIG (reference sequence). Between the trimmed V and J ends, which lost 0 bases and 4 bases, there was a span of 10 bases. CDR3 size: 14 residues. CDR3 DNA sequence: TGTGCCTGGAGTGTACAATGGGCTTACAATGAGCAGTTCTTC. As protein: CAWSVQWAYNEQFF.

V and J are TRBV6-5 and TRBJ2-2; D may be TRBD1 (5 bases). The CDR3 is made up of 13 amino acids. V was shortened by 5 bases and J by 5 bases, with 9 bases between the two germline ends. Per the germline V gene, CDR1 is MNHEY and CDR2 is SVGAGI. This CDR3 is CASSRTGTGELFF. In nucleotides, the CDR3 is TGTGCCAGCAGTCGCACAGGAACCGGGGAGCTGTTTTTT.

This clone occurred once. The chain recombines TRBV11-2 with TRBJ1-3, with TRBD1 identical over 7 bases. J gave up 3 bases and V 4 bases, and 9 bases lay outside the gene matches. The CDR3 is made up of 16 amino acids. Germline V gene sequence: CDR1 SGHAT, CDR2 FQNNGV. CDR3 loop: CASSWTGSPFGNTIYF. The CDR3 DNA sequence: TGTGCCAGCAGCTGGACAGGCAGTCCCTTTGGAAACACCATATATTTT.

The rearrangement joins TRBV4-1 to TRBJ2-7; TRBD2 matches at 7 bases. The CDR3 spans 17 residues. Germline V gives CDR1 MGHRA, CDR2 YSYEKL. J was trimmed by 2 bases and V by 4 bases; bases with no gene match: 14. The CDR3 region is CASSLARGAGLTYEQYF. CDR3 coding DNA: TGCGCCAGCAGCCTGGCCCGGGGAGCGGGGTTAACCTACGAGCAGTACTTC.

The chain links TRBV15 to TRBJ2-7; 7 bases fit TRBD2. With V trimmed by 1 base and J by 6 bases, 15 bases remained unmatched. Germline CDR1 reads LNHNV; CDR2 reads YYDKDF (reference sequence). This CDR3 contains 17 residues. CDR3 coding DNA: TGTGCCACCAGCAGAGCAAGGGGAGGGGTAGGTGGTCCCGAGCAGTACTTC. It encodes CATSRARGGVGGPEQYF.